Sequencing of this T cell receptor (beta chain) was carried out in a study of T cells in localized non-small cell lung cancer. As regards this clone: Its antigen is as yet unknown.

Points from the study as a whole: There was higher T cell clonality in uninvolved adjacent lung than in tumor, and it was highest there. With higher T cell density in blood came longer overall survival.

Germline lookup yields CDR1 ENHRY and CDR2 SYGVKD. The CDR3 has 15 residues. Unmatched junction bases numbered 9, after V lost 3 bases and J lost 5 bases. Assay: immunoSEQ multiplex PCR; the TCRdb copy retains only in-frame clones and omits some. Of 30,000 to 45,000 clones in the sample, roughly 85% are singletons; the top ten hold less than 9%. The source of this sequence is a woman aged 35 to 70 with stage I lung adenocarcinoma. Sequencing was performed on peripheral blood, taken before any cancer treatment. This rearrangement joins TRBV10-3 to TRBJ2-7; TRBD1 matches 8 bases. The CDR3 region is CAISDGWTGINEQYF. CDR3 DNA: TGTGCCATCAGTGACGGTTGGACAGGGATAAACGAGCAGTACTTC.